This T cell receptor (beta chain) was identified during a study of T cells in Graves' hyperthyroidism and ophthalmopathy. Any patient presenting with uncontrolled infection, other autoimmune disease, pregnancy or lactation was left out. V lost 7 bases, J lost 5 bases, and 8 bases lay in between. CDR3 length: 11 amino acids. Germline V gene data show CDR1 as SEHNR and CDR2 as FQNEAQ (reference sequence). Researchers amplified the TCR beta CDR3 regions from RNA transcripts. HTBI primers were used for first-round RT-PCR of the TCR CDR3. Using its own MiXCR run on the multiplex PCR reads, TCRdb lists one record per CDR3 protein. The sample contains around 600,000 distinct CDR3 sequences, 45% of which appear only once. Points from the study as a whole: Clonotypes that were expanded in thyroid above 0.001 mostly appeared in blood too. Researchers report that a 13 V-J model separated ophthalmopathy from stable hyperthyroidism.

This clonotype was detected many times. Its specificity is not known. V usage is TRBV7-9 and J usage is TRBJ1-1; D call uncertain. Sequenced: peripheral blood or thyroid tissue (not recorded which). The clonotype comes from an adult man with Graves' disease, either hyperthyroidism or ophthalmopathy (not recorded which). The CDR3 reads CASTTLTEAFF. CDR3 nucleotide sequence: TGTGCCAGCACCACTCTGACTGAAGCTTTCTTT.